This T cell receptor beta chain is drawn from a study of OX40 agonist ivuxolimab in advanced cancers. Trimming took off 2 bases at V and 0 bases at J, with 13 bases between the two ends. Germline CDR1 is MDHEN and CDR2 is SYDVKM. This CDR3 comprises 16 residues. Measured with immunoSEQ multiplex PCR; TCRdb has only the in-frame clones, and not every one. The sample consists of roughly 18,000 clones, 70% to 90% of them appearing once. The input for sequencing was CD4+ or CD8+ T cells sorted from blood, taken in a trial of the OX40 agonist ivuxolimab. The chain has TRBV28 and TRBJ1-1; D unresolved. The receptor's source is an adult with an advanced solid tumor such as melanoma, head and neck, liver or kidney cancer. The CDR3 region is CASSLGRYLMNTEAFF. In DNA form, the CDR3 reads TGTGCCAGCAGTTTAGGGAGGTATCTCATGAACACTGAAGCTTTCTTT.